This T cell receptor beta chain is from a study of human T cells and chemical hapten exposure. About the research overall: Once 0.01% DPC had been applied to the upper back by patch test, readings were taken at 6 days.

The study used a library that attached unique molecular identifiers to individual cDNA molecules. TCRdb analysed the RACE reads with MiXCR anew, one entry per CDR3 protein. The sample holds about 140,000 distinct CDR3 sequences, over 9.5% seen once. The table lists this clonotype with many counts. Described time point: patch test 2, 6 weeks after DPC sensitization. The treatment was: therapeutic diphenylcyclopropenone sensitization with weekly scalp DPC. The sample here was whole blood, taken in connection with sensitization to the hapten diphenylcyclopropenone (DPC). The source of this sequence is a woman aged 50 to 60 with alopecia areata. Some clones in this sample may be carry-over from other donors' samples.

CDR3 sequence: CASSEYNGGRETQYF. The CDR3 nucleotides are TGTGCCAGCAGTGAATATAACGGGGGAAGAGAGACCCAGTACTTC. This chain uses TRBV25-1 with TRBJ2-5; D perhaps matches TRBD2 (6 bases). Trimming shortened V by 0 bases and J by 4 bases, and 12 bases separated the two germline ends. This CDR3 has 15 amino acids. The V gene's germline CDR1 is MGHDK and CDR2 SYGVNS.